Listed below are T cell receptor beta chains from one sample, sequenced in a study of T cell repertoires in cytomegalovirus infection. TCRdb recomputed calls from the reads with MiXCR, one row per CDR3 protein. The table records under 600,000 distinct CDR3 sequences, about 17% of them present only once. Sequenced: CD8+ T cells from PBMCs. All receptors come from a human donor in good health (CMV status not recorded). Some clones in this sample may be carry-over from other donors' samples. CDR3s include the opening cysteine and the closing phenylalanine or tryptophan. Fields, in order: CDR3 length, D gene, J gene, clone size, V gene, CDR3 DNA, CDR3 protein. D genes are given only for firm matches. Some rows mark clone size as missing; the rest say once, few, many or name a class of expanded clone.

16,TRBD1,TRBJ1-5,many,TRBV5-6,TGTGCCAGCAGCCAATTCTCACAGGGGGTCAATCAGCCCCAGCATTTT,CASSQFSQGVNQPQHF
13,NA,TRBJ2-7,NA,TRBV3-1,TGTGCCAGCAGCCTTTCCAACACGAACGAGCAGTACTTC,CASSLSNTNEQYF
16,NA,TRBJ2-7,NA,TRBV29-1,TGCAGCGTTTATTTGCCCCGGGACCTAGAAGTTGGAGGGCAGTACTTC,CSVYLPRDLEVGGQYF
13,NA,TRBJ1-4,many,TRBV7-6,TGTGCCAGCAGCTTAGTGTCTAATGAAAAACTGTTTTTT,CASSLVSNEKLFF
15,NA,TRBJ2-6,many,TRBV12-5,TGTGCTAGTGGTTTGGTACGCTCTGGGGCCAACGTCCTGACTTTC,CASGLVRSGANVLTF
18,NA,TRBJ2-1,many,TRBV6-5,TGTGCCAGCAGTTACTCGAGGCACCGCCCCAGCTCCTACAATGAGCAGTTCTTC,CASSYSRHRPSSYNEQFF
18,TRBD2,TRBJ2-5,NA,TRBV28,TGTGCCAGCAGTCTGGGGACTAGCGGGAGGGAGATGAAAGAGACCCAGTACTTC,CASSLGTSGREMKETQYF
17,TRBD2,TRBJ2-5,many,TRBV7-8,TGTGCCAGCAGCCGGGGGGTTAGCGGGGTAGAGGGGGAGACCCAGTACTTC,CASSRGVSGVEGETQYF
14,NA,TRBJ1-5,few,TRBV6-2/TRBV6-3,TGTGCCAGCAGTTACTCTTCGGGGCATCAGCCCCAGCATTTT,CASSYSSGHQPQHF
17,NA,TRBJ2-1,many,TRBV6-5,TGTGCCAGCAGTTACTCGGGTCATCCGTTGGCAAAGGATGAGCAGTTCTTC,CASSYSGHPLAKDEQFF
13,NA,TRBJ1-2,few,TRBV7-9,TGTGCCAGCAGCTTATTAGGGAACTATGGCTACACCTTC,CASSLLGNYGYTF
15,NA,TRBJ2-1,many,TRBV11-2,TGTGCCAGCAGCTTAGGTGATGTCAGGGCTTATGAGCAGTTCTTC,CASSLGDVRAYEQFF
17,TRBD1,TRBJ1-1,many,TRBV7-9,TGTGCCAGCAGCGGACCAGGACAGGGGACCCAGAACACTGAAGCTTTCTTT,CASSGPGQGTQNTEAFF
12,TRBD2,TRBJ2-7,many,TRBV7-8,TGTGCCAGCAGCTGGGGGGGGAACGAGCAGTACTTC,CASSWGGNEQYF
15,TRBD1,TRBJ1-1,many,TRBV5-4,TGTGCCAGCAGCCCGGACAGGGGGCGCGACACTGAAGCTTTCTTT,CASSPDRGRDTEAFF
16,NA,TRBJ2-7,few,TRBV4-1,TGCGCCAGCAGCCAAGTCCTCCAGGGTAGCTCCTACGAGCAGTACTTC,CASSQVLQGSSYEQYF
18,TRBD2,TRBJ2-7,many,TRBV2,TGTGCCAGCAGTGAAGGGATAGCGGGACCTCTAACCTCCTACGAGCAGTACTTC,CASSEGIAGPLTSYEQYF
16,NA,TRBJ2-5,few,TRBV4-2,TGTGCCAGCAGCCAATCGGGACAATGGCTCGGGGAGACCCAGTACTTC,CASSQSGQWLGETQYF
14,NA,TRBJ2-5,NA,TRBV7-3,TGTGCCAGCAGCCTTTGCCAACTAGTAGAGACCCAGTACTTC,CASSLCQLVETQYF
14,NA,TRBJ1-2,many,TRBV6-5,TGTGCCAGCAGTTACCGTCAAAGGGTGAATGGCTACACCTTC,CASSYRQRVNGYTF
15,TRBD1,TRBJ1-5,many,TRBV7-2,TGTGCCAGCAGCGGTGGACAGGAACTGGGTAAGCCCCAGCATTTT,CASSGGQELGKPQHF
13,NA,TRBJ2-7,NA,TRBV19,TGTGCCAGTAGTGTACAGGCCGCCTACGAGCAGTACTTC,CASSVQAAYEQYF